This TCR beta chain is from a study of cytomegalovirus exposure and HLA in healthy donors. Study-level background: Inside one of the first data releases sat about 85 million unique TCRs taken from HLA-typed donors.

Trimming took 4 bases from V and 3 from J; bases not matched to a gene: 5. CDR1 SGHRS and CDR2 YFSETQ come from the germline V gene. There are 15 residues in the CDR3. The PCR contained 60 Vbeta and 13 Jbeta primers. TCRdb keeps only in-frame clones here, not all; method: immunoSEQ multiplex PCR. This sample yields over 90,000 clones, of which roughly four fifths are seen a single time; 8% to 10% belongs to the top ten. Sequencing input: PBMCs. The sequence was collected from a male donor in good health and CMV-seropositive. The chain is built from TRBV5-1 and TRBJ2-3; 10 positions agree with TRBD2. CDR3 DNA sequence: TGCGCCAGCAGCGCCCGGACTAGCGGAACAGATACGCAGTATTTT. Protein: CASSARTSGTDTQYF.